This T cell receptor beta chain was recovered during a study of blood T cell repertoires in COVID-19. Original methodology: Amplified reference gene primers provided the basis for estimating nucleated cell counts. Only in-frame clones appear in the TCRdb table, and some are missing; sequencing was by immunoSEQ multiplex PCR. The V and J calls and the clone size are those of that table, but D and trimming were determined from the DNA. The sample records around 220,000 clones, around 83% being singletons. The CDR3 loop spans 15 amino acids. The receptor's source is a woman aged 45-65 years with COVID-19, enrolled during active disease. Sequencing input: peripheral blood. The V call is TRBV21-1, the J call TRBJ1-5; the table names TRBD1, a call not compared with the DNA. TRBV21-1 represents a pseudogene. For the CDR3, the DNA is TGTGCCAGCACCTGCGACAGGGGAGGCAATCAGCCCCAGCATTTT. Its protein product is CASTCDRGGNQPQHF.